This record covers a single TCR beta chain. This sample was included in a study of blood T cell repertoires in COVID-19. Background on the study: Donors in the United States, Italy and Spain gave samples during acute or convalescent COVID-19. PBMCs, B-cell-depleted T cells, or T cells provided the cDNA or gDNA that made up the material.

Sequencing used immunoSEQ multiplex PCR; TCRdb keeps in-frame clones, though not all of them. The profile covers about 54,000 clones, with roughly 86% appearing a single time and about 9.3% taken by the ten largest. Germline V gene sequence: CDR1 SGHAT, CDR2 FQDESV (reference sequence). This CDR3 comprises 15 residues. V shed 5 bases and J shed 1 base, with 14 bases lying between them. The V gene is TRBV11-1, the J gene TRBJ1-1; D possibly corresponds to TRBD1 (5 bases). The TCR comes from a man aged 55 to 69 with active COVID-19. Sequencing was performed on peripheral blood. CDR3 nucleotide sequence: TGTGCCAGCAGCGGTTCTAGGGGATGGAACACTGAAGCTTTCTTT. The encoded protein is CASSGSRGWNTEAFF.